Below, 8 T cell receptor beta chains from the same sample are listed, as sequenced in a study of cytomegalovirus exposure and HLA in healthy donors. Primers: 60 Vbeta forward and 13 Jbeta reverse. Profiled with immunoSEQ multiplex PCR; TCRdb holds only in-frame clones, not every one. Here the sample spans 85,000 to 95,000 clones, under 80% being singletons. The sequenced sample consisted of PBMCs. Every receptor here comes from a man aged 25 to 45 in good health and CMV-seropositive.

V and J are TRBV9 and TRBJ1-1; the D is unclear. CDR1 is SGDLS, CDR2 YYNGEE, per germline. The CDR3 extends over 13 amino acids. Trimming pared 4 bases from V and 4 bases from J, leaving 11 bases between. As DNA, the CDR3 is TGTGCCAGCAGCCCCCCGGTATCCACTGAAGCTTTCTTT. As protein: CASSPPVSTEAFF.

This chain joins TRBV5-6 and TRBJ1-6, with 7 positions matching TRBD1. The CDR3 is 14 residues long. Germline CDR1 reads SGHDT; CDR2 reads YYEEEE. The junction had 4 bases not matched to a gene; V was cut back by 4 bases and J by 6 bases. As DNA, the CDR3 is TGTGCCAGCAGCACAACAGGGGTTAATTCACCCCTCCACTTT. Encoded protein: CASSTTGVNSPLHF.

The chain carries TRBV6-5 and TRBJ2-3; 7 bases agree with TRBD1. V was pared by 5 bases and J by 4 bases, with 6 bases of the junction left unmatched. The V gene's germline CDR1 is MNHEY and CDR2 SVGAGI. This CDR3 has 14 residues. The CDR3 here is CASSVLQGPDTQYF. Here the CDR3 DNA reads TGTGCCAGCAGTGTCCTACAGGGGCCAGATACGCAGTATTTT.

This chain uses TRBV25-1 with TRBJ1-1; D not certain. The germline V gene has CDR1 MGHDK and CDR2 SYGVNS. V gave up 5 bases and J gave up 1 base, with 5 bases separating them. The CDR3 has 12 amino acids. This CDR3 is CASSRQNTEAFF. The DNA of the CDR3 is TGTGCCAGCAGTCGACAGAACACTGAAGCTTTCTTT. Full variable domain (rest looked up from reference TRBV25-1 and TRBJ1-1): EADIYQTPRYLVIGTGKKITLECSQTMGHDKMYWYQQDPGMELHLIHYSYGVNSTEKGDLSSESTVSRIRTEHFPLTLESARPSHTSQYLCASSRQNTEAFFGQGTRLTVV.

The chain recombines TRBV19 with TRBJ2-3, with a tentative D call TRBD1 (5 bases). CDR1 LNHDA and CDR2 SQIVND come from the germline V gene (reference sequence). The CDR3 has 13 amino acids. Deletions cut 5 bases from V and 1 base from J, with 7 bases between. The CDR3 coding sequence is TGTGCCAGTAGTTTGACAGGCACAGATACGCAGTATTTT. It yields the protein CASSLTGTDTQYF. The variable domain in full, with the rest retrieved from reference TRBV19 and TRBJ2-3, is DGGITQSPKYLFRKEGQNVTLSCEQNLNHDAMYWYRQDPGQGLRLIYYSQIVNDFQKGDIAEGYSVSREKKESFPLTVTSAQKNPTAFYLCASSLTGTDTQYFGPGTRLTVL.

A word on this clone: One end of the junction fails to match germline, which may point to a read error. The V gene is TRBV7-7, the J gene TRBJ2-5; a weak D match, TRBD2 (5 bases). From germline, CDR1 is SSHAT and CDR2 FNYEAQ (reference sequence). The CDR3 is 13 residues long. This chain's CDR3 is CASSLARQETQYF. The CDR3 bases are TGTGCTAGCAGCTTAGCGAGACAAGAGACCCAGTACTTC.

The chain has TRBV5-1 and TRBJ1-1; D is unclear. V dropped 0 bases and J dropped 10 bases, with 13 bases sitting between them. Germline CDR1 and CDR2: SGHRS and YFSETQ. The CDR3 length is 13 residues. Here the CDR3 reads CASSLGRGDAAFF. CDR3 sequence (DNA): TGCGCCAGCAGCTTGGGCCGAGGAGACGCAGCTTTCTTT.

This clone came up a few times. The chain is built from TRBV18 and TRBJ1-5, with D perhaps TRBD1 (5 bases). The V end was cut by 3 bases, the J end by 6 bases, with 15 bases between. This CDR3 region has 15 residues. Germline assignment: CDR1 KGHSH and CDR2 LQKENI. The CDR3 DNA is TGTGCCAGCTCACCGGTATTCCAGGGCAGTCAGCCCCAGCATTTT. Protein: CASSPVFQGSQPQHF.